These 19 T cell receptor beta chains came from one sample sequenced in a study of blood T cell repertoires in COVID-19. The method was immunoSEQ multiplex PCR; TCRdb's version includes in-frame clones alone and lacks a portion of them. The sample consists of a few hundred thousand clones, approximately 86% of them appearing once. Sample: peripheral blood. These receptors were obtained from a human donor with COVID-19, enrolled during active disease. The donor label of this sample is uncertain.

Details on this clone: Other DNA sequences within the sample encode an identical CDR3. The chain couples TRBV2 to TRBJ1-5; D uncertain. The CDR3 is 14 residues long. Trimming pared 3 bases from V and 4 bases from J, leaving 10 bases between. From germline, CDR1 is SNHLY and CDR2 FYNNEI. The CDR3: CASSEGQVNQPQHF. CDR3 DNA sequence: TGTGCCAGCAGTGAGGGTCAGGTGAATCAGCCCCAGCATTTT.

This chain links TRBV5-5 with TRBJ1-2; perhaps TRBD1 as D (6 bases). Germline values: CDR1 SGHKS, CDR2 YYEKEE (reference sequence). V lost 4 bases and J 10 bases, leaving 23 bases between the germline ends. The CDR3 consists of 15 residues. CDR3 loop: CASSEKTGPSWVYTF. In DNA, the CDR3 is TGTGCCAGCAGCGAAAAGACAGGACCAAGTTGGGTCTACACCTTC.

The chain carries TRBV7-2 and TRBJ2-4; TRBD2 agrees at 7 bases. Germline V gives CDR1 SGHTA, CDR2 FQGNSA. The CDR3 extends over 13 amino acids. The J segment lost 7 bases and the V segment lost 1 base, leaving 1 base of the junction unmatched. The CDR3 DNA is TGTGCCAGCAGCTTAGTGCGGGGGAACATTCAGTACTTC. Residues: CASSLVRGNIQYF.

The chain employs TRBV19 and TRBJ1-5; D is uncertain. This CDR3 comprises 14 residues. Trimming stripped 6 bases from V and 2 bases from J, with 11 bases between. Germline V gives CDR1 LNHDA, CDR2 SQIVND (reference sequence). For the CDR3, the DNA is TGTGCCAGTAGGGAGGTAGGCGGCAATCAGCCCCAGCATTTT. Translation: CASREVGGNQPQHF.

The CDR3 bases are TGCGCCAGCAGCCCCGGACAGGGGAATTACCAGCCCCAGCATTTT. Protein product: CASSPGQGNYQPQHF. The chain uses TRBV5-1 and TRBJ1-5; 9 nucleotides align to TRBD1. The CDR3 extends over 15 amino acids. Germline V CDR1 and CDR2: SGHRS, YFSETQ. V gave up 4 bases and J gave up 7 bases; unmatched junction bases: 9. Together with reference TRBV5-1 and TRBJ1-5, the CDR3 gives the full variable domain: KAGVTQTPRYLIKTRGQQVTLSCSPISGHRSVSWYQQTPGQGLQFLFEYFSETQRNKGNFPGRFSGRQFSNSRSEMNVSTLELGDSALYLCASSPGQGNYQPQHFGDGTRLSIL.

The V call is TRBV14, the J call TRBJ2-1, with D tentatively TRBD2 (6 bases). From germline, CDR1 is SGHDN and CDR2 FVKESK. The CDR3 consists of 14 residues. The germline V and J ends were trimmed by 1 base and 8 bases, with 12 bases remaining between them. CDR3 nucleotides: TGTGCCAGCAGCCAAGTGAGACTAGGCTATGAGCAGTTCTTC. Residues: CASSQVRLGYEQFF.

The chain combines TRBV5-4 with TRBJ2-5; TRBD1 might be the D (6 bases). The CDR3 extends over 14 amino acids. The V and J ends lost 3 bases and 5 bases respectively, with 14 bases between them. Germline CDR1 SGHNT, CDR2 YYREEE (reference sequence). CDR3 sequence reads: CASSWGRPGETQYF. CDR3 bases: TGTGCCAGCAGCTGGGGGCGGCCTGGGGAGACCCAGTACTTC.

The V call is TRBV5-1, the J call TRBJ1-6; D possibly corresponds to TRBD1 (5 bases). The V gene's germline CDR1 is SGHRS and CDR2 YFSETQ. V was pared by 4 bases and J by 5 bases, with 13 bases between. The length of the CDR3 is 15 residues. The CDR3 region has the DNA TGCGCCAGCAGCCCTTGGGGGGGTAATAATTCACCCCTCCACTTT. Its translation: CASSPWGGNNSPLHF.

This CDR3 reads CASSRTRAGLGGYTF. CDR3 bases: TGTGCCAGCAGCCGAACGAGGGCAGGTCTTGGTGGCTACACCTTC. This rearrangement joins TRBV14 to TRBJ1-2; the D is unclear. Trimming took 4 bases from V and 7 from J, leaving 19 bases between them. The CDR3 runs to 15 residues. Germline-derived CDR1 and CDR2 are SGHDN and FVKESK.

The rearrangement joins TRBV19 to TRBJ1-3, with 8 bases lining up with TRBD1. CDR3 length: 15 residues. Germline V gene data show CDR1 as LNHDA and CDR2 as SQIVND (reference sequence). After removal of 9 bases from V and 3 bases from J, the junction contained 10 bases not matched to a gene. The chain's CDR3 is CASQKDRVLGNTIYF. CDR3 sequence (DNA): TGTGCCAGCCAAAAGGACAGGGTACTTGGAAACACCATATATTTT.

To note about this clone: Other DNA sequences of this sample code for an identical CDR3. This chain joins TRBV19 and TRBJ1-1, with 9 bases fitting TRBD1. Germline trimming cut 3 bases from V and 4 bases from J; bases unmatched to any gene: 3. CDR3 size: 14 residues. Per the germline V gene, CDR1 is LNHDA and CDR2 is SQIVND (reference sequence). This chain's CDR3 is CASSITTGGTEAFF. CDR3 DNA sequence: TGTGCCAGTAGTATCACGACAGGGGGCACTGAAGCTTTCTTT.

V usage is TRBV7-2 and J usage is TRBJ1-1; no clear D gene. With 5 bases removed from V and 4 bases from J, the gap between germline ends came to 14 bases. CDR3 size: 14 residues. CDR1 SGHTA and CDR2 FQGNSA come from the germline V gene. The DNA for the CDR3 is TGTGCCAGCAGCAACCTGGCGCGGGGCACTGAAGCTTTCTTT. Translating gives CASSNLARGTEAFF.

This chain joins TRBV4-3 and TRBJ1-2, with TRBD1 as a possible D gene (6 bases). Trimming left V 0 bases short and J 4 bases short, with 9 bases between. CDR3 length: 14 amino acids. In germline, CDR1 is LGHNA, CDR2 YSLEER. CDR3 DNA: TGCGCCAGCAGCCAAGATGGGGGCGGCTATGGCTACACCTTC. Translating gives CASSQDGGGYGYTF.

This clone occurred a few times. The chain has TRBV7-9 and TRBJ2-7; D unclear. CDR1 SEHNR and CDR2 FQNEAQ come from the germline V gene (reference sequence). Trimming cost V 8 bases and J 2 bases, with 10 bases left between them. The CDR3 contains 12 residues. The CDR3 sequence: CASGYSPYEQYF. The CDR3 DNA reads as TGTGCCAGCGGTTACAGCCCCTACGAGCAGTACTTC.

In its sample, this clone was seen a few times. The chain links TRBV2 to TRBJ1-6; D gene uncertain. V was clipped by 2 bases and J by 9 bases, with 11 bases between them. CDR1 and CDR2 (germline): SNHLY, FYNNEI. The CDR3 extends over 14 amino acids. CDR3 in amino acids: CASSETVMSSPLHF. The CDR3 DNA sequence: TGTGCCAGCAGTGAAACAGTAATGAGTTCACCCCTCCACTTT.

This sequence joins TRBV11-2 and TRBJ2-1; 9 nucleotides agree with TRBD2. Losses at the gene ends were 5 bases for V and 7 bases for J; bases not matched to a gene: 3. The CDR3 is 13 residues long. Germline loops: CDR1 SGHAT, CDR2 FQNNGV. CDR3 loop: CASSPSGRNEQFF. The CDR3 region has the DNA TGTGCCAGCAGCCCCAGCGGGAGGAATGAGCAGTTCTTC.

V and J are TRBV5-1 and TRBJ2-5; the D gene is possibly TRBD1 (6 bases). Trimming pared 0 bases from V and 1 base from J, leaving 13 bases between. CDR1 and CDR2 (germline): SGHRS, YFSETQ. The CDR3 is made up of 16 amino acids. CDR3 sequence reads: CASSLAGTPGQETQYF. The CDR3 nucleotides are TGCGCCAGCAGCTTGGCCGGGACACCTGGCCAAGAGACCCAGTACTTC.

The chain carries TRBV5-4 and TRBJ1-1; a possible D gene is TRBD1 (6 bases). Trimming shortened V by 4 bases and J by 1 base, and 14 bases separated the two germline ends. Germline assignment: CDR1 SGHNT and CDR2 YYREEE (reference sequence). The CDR3 spans 15 residues. The CDR3 sequence: CASSLGTSANTEAFF. The CDR3 DNA reads TGTGCCAGCAGCCTAGGGACAAGTGCGAACACTGAAGCTTTCTTT.

This chain links TRBV6-5 with TRBJ1-4; 8 nucleotides agree with TRBD1. With 7 bases clipped from V and 5 bases from J, the junction kept 9 bases outside the gene matches. The germline CDR1 and CDR2 sequences are MNHEY and SVGAGI. CDR3 length equals 15 residues. The CDR3 loop reads CASTLQTGENEKLFF. CDR3 sequence (DNA): TGTGCCAGCACCCTTCAGACAGGGGAAAATGAAAAACTGTTTTTT.